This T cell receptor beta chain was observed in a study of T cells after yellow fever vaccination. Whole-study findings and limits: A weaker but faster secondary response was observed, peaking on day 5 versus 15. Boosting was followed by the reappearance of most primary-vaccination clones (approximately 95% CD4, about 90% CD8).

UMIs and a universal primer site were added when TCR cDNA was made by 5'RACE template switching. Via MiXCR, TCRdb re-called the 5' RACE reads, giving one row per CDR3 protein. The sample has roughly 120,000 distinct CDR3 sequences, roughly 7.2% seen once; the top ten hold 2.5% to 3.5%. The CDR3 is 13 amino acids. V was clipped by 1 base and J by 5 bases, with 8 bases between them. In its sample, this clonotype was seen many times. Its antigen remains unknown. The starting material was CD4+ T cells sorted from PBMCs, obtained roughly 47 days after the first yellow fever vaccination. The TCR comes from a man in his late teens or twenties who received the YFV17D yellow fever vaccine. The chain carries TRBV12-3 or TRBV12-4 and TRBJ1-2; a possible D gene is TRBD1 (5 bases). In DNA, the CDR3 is TGTGCCAGCAGTTTAGGAGGGGAATATGGCTACACCTTC. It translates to CASSLGGEYGYTF.